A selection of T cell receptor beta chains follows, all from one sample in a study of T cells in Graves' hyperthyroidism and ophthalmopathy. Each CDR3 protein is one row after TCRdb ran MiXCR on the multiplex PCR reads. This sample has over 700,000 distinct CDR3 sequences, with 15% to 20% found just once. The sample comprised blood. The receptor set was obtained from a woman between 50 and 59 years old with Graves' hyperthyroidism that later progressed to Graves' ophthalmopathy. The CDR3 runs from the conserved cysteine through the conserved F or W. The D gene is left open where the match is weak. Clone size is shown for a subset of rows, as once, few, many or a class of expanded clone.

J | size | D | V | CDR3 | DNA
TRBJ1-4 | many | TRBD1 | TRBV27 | CASSDLGTGGEKLFF | TGTGCCAGCAGTGACCTCGGGACAGGAGGCGAAAAACTGTTTTTT
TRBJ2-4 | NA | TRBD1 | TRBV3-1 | CASSQGTGARYF | TGTGCCAGCAGCCAGGGGACAGGGGCTCGTTACTTC
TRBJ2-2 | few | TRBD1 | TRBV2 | CASSDRVPGELFF | TGCGCCAGCAGTGACAGGGTGCCCGGGGAGCTGTTTTTT
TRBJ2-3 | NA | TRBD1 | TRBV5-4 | CASSRDRGRTDTQYF | TGTGCCAGCAGCAGGGACAGGGGACGCACAGATACGCAGTATTTT
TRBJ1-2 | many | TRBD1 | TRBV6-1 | CASKDPLRTGKAGYTF | TGTGCCAGCAAGGACCCACTCCGGACAGGGAAGGCTGGCTACACCTTC
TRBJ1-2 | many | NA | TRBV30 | CAWSVGNEGYTF | TGTGCCTGGAGTGTTGGCAATGAGGGCTACACCTTC
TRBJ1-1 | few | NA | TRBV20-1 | CSAKTTGLNTEAFF | TGCAGTGCTAAGACAACAGGGCTGAACACTGAAGCTTTCTTT
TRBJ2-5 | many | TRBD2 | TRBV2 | CASSEGLAGVETQYF | TGTGCCAGCAGTGAAGGGTTAGCGGGGGTAGAGACCCAGTACTTC
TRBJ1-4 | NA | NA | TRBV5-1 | CASSLEGGSGEKLFF | TGCGCCAGCAGCTTGGAGGGGGGAAGCGGTGAAAAACTGTTTTTT
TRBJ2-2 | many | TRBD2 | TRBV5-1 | CASSLKAGTSGTGELFF | TGCGCCAGCAGCTTAAAGGCCGGGACTAGCGGGACCGGGGAGCTGTTTTTT
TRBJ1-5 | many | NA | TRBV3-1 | CASSFGRQDQPQHF | TGTGCCAGCAGCTTTGGACGTCAGGATCAGCCCCAGCATTTT
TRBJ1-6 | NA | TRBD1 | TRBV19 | CASSRQGQDSPLHF | TGTGCCAGTAGCAGACAGGGGCAGGATTCACCCCTCCACTTT
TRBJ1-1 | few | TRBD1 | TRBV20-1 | CSARHRDSPNTEAFF | TGCAGTGCTAGACATAGGGACAGTCCGAACACTGAAGCTTTCTTT
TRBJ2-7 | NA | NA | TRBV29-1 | CSGGQSSYEQYF | TGCAGCGGCGGACAAAGCTCCTACGAGCAGTACTTC
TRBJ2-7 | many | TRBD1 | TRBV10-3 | CAITKTGGQKEQYF | TGTGCCATCACCAAGACAGGGGGACAGAAAGAGCAGTACTTC
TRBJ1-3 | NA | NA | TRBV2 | CASRLTRAGNTIYF | TGTGCCAGCAGACTTACTAGGGCTGGAAACACCATATATTTT
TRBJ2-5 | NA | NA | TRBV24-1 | CATSDARGPQETQYF | TGTGCCACCAGTGATGCCCGGGGGCCCCAAGAGACCCAGTACTTC
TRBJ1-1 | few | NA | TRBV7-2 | CASSLDVPGLYF | TGTGCCAGCAGCTTAGATGTTCCAGGTCTTTACTTT
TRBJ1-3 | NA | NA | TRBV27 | CASSLSGMGTGNTIYF | TGTGCCAGCAGTTTATCGGGGATGGGAACGGGAAACACCATATATTTT
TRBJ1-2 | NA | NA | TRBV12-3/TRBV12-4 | CASRKQGSDYGYTF | TGTGCCAGCAGGAAGCAGGGGTCGGACTATGGCTACACCTTC
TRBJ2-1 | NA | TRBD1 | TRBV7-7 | CASSPRQGGYEQFF | TGTGCTAGCAGTCCAAGACAGGGGGGTTATGAGCAGTTCTTC
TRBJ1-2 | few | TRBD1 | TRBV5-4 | CASSKTGLDGYTF | TGTGCCAGCAGCAAGACAGGGTTGGATGGCTACACCTTC
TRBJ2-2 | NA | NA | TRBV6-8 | CAGGRPPPAGELFF | TGTGCCGGGGGGCGGCCCCCTCCTGCCGGGGAGCTGTTTTTT
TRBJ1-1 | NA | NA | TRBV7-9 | CASTLSLGAFF | TGTGCCAGCACTTTGTCCTTGGGGGCTTTCTTT
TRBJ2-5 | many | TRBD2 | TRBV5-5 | CASHWREWDQETQYF | TGTGCCAGCCATTGGCGGGAGTGGGACCAAGAGACCCAGTACTTC
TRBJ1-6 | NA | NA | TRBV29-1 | CSARDGSYNSPLHF | TGCAGCGCAAGGGACGGTAGCTATAATTCACCCCTCCACTTT
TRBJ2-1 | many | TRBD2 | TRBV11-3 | CASSLDPWAGGDNEQFF | TGTGCCAGCAGCTTAGATCCCTGGGCCGGGGGGGACAATGAGCAGTTCTTC
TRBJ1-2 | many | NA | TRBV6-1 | CASSYGVGLGYTF | TGTGCCAGCAGTTATGGGGTCGGGCTAGGCTACACCTTC
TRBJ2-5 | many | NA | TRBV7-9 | CASSLNIGVTETQYF | TGTGCCAGCAGCTTAAACATCGGGGTTACGGAGACCCAGTACTTC